Sequencing of this T cell receptor (beta chain) was carried out in a study of shared clonotypes between healthy human individuals. Study-wide results and limits: Clonotype sharing levels among donors were expected to vary with sequencing depth. Sampling covered blood only; tissue repertoires likely differ.

This clone has only one observation. Its antigen is still unknown. The assay used deep level. Profiling relied on immunoSEQ multiplex PCR, and the TCRdb table lists in-frame clones only, not all of them. The data show 450,000 to 500,000 clones, 79% seen once. The material sequenced was PBMCs. The clonotype originates from a woman aged 40-49 years in good health. Some clones in this sample may be carry-over from other donors' samples.

This CDR3 reads CASRGRGNTEAFF. The CDR3 DNA sequence: TGTGCCAGCAGAGGGCGGGGGAACACTGAAGCTTTCTTT. The J gene is TRBJ1-1, the V gene TRBV5-8; D is unresolved. In germline, CDR1 is SGHTS, CDR2 YDEGEE. CDR3 length equals 13 residues. Trimming left V 5 bases short and J 1 base short, with 9 bases between.